The clone carrying this TCR beta chain has a count of ten or more. Its antigen is as yet unknown. The sample originates from a study of regulatory T cells in long-lasting Graves disease. Time point meaning: newly diagnosed GD, antithyroid drugs for less than 3 months. Preparation of the TCR library used RNA extracted from PBMCs. The guidelines of the American Thyroid Association were the basis for diagnosing Graves' disease. Trimming took off 3 bases at V and 4 bases at J, with 15 bases between the two ends. The length of the CDR3 is 15 residues. Study-level results: The study found persistent patients shared more public clonotypes (about 3,000) than new patients (approximately 970).

With iRepertoire HTBI primers and Arm-PCR of CDR3 regions, TCR beta libraries were built. TCRdb re-derived calls from the multiplex PCR reads in MiXCR, one entry per CDR3 protein. Of approximately 350,000 distinct CDR3 sequences listed, about an eighth are singletons. The data also belong to a second study, concerning T cells in Graves' hyperthyroidism and ophthalmopathy. This second report adds: Newly diagnosed hyperthyroidism, duration under 2 months, in patients aged 18 to 65.

The sequence came from a woman aged 18-30 years with Graves disease. The sequences come from peripheral blood mononuclear cells (PBMCs), collected at new diagnosis, from a patient treated with antithyroid drugs. The gene calls are TRBV12-3 or TRBV12-4 and TRBJ1-1, with no clear D. In DNA, the CDR3 is TGTGCCAGCAGTTTCTACGGCACAGAAATCACTGAAGCTTTCTTT. It specifies CASSFYGTEITEAFF.